This TCR beta chain originates from a study of cytomegalovirus exposure and HLA in healthy donors. For this clone: Its specificity is not known.

The PCR ran on 60 Vbeta and 13 Jbeta primers. The repertoire was sequenced with immunoSEQ multiplex PCR; TCRdb's copy has only in-frame clones and lacks some. The repertoire table contains more than 95,000 clones. The study's findings and limits: A few CMV-associated chains were confirmed in vitro to be specific for CMV antigens. In a later analysis, DRB1 alleles had the most associated TCRs; HLA-C alleles the fewest. A later analysis associated under 20,000 TCR beta sequences with HLA alleles at a 0.05 false discovery rate.

Specimen: PBMCs. The TCR was taken from a man aged 18 to 30 in good health and CMV-seronegative.

The chain's CDR3 is CASNFFGGYQETQYF. CDR3 bases: TGTGCCAGCAACTTCTTTGGGGGGTACCAAGAGACCCAGTACTTC. The V gene is TRBV2, the J gene TRBJ2-5, with D perhaps matching TRBD2 (6 bases). The germline V and J ends were trimmed by 7 bases and 0 bases, with 15 bases remaining between them. Germline CDR1 and CDR2: SNHLY and FYNNEI. The CDR3 contains 15 residues.